The 17 T cell receptor beta chains below come from one sample, sequenced in a study of sequential checkpoint blockade in melanoma. The treatment was: randomized to nivolumab then ipilimumab (arm A) or the reverse (arm B). Libraries were prepared by immunoSEQ multiplex PCR; TCRdb keeps only in-frame clonotypes and omits some of them. The data contain about 2,700 clones, 15% to 20% of them seen just once; the ten biggest clones take up around 20%. The material was tumor tissue (inferred from file names), obtained from a patient given nivolumab and ipilimumab in sequence. These receptors were collected from a human donor with melanoma.

This clone was seen many times. The rearrangement joins TRBV9 to TRBJ2-7; the D call may be TRBD1 or TRBD2 (6 bases each). V lost 6 bases and J 0 bases, leaving 16 bases between the germline ends. The CDR3 runs to 15 residues. Looked up from germline, CDR1 is SGDLS and CDR2 is YYNGEE. For the CDR3, the DNA is TGTGCCAGCACCCCTGGCGGGGACACCTCCTACGAGCAGTACTTC. Translation: CASTPGGDTSYEQYF.

This clone was picked up a small number of times. The rearrangement uses TRBV12-5 and TRBJ1-3; D uncertain. CDR3 length: 13 amino acids. Germline assignment: CDR1 LGHNT and CDR2 FRNRAP. The CDR3 protein is CASRRPSGNTIYF. CDR3 nucleotides: TGTGCCAGCCGTCGGCCCTCTGGAAACACCATATATTTT.

This clone qualifies as medium-sized. This chain connects TRBV6-8 to TRBJ2-7; D gene uncertain. The CDR3 sequence is 13 residues long. Deletions cut 5 bases from V and 5 bases from J, with 13 bases between. Looked up from germline, CDR1 is MNHGY and CDR2 is SAAAGT. CDR3 coding DNA: TGTGCCAGCAGTGAGCCAATGATCAACGAGCAGTACTTC. This translates into CASSEPMINEQYF.

This clone is medium-sized. The chain employs TRBV11-3 and TRBJ1-4; D gene unclear. V gave up 5 bases and J gave up 0 bases, with 10 bases separating them. The CDR3 sequence is 15 residues long. The germline V gene encodes CDR1 SGHNT and CDR2 YENEEA. In nucleotides, the CDR3 is TGTGCCAGCAGCCCCCACATTGCAACTAATGAAAAACTGTTTTTT. Translating it yields CASSPHIATNEKLFF. Filled out from reference TRBV11-3 and TRBJ1-4, the complete variable domain reads EAGVVQSPRYKIIEKKQPVAFWCNPISGHNTLYWYLQNLGQGPELLIRYENEEAVDDSQLPKDRFSAERLKGVDSTLKIQPAELGDSAVYLCASSPHIATNEKLFFGSGTQLSVL.

In its sample, this clone was seen once. The J gene is TRBJ2-3, the V gene TRBV5-1; 12 nucleotides align to TRBD2. V lost 0 bases to trimming and J lost 13 bases; unmatched junction nucleotides: 15. CDR3 length: 17 residues. In germline, CDR1 is SGHRS, CDR2 YFSETQ. CDR3 sequence reads: CASSLETSGSRGSREYF. CDR3 sequence (DNA): TGCGCCAGCAGCTTGGAGACTAGCGGGAGCAGGGGGAGTCGAGAGTATTTT.

This clone came up a few times. The rearrangement joins TRBV15 to TRBJ2-1; 12 bases are shared with TRBD2. CDR3 length equals 15 residues. The trim removed 1 base at V and 7 bases at J, leaving 2 bases unmatched. In germline, CDR1 is LNHNV, CDR2 YYDKDF (reference sequence). The DNA for the CDR3 is TGTGCCACCAGCAGAGGACTAGCGGGAGAGAATGAGCAGTTCTTC. It is translated as CATSRGLAGENEQFF.

The V and J genes are TRBV4-1 and TRBJ1-2, with D unresolved. The CDR3 sequence is 16 residues long. Per germline, CDR1 MGHRA and CDR2 YSYEKL. Between the trimmed V and J ends, which lost 0 bases and 5 bases, there was a span of 16 bases. Written as DNA, the CDR3 is TGCGCCAGCAGCCAAGAGGGCCCAAAACTCTTATATGGCTACACCTTC. Amino acids: CASSQEGPKLLYGYTF.

This clone was found a few times. The gene calls are TRBV11-3 and TRBJ2-3; TRBD1 matches 10 bases. V was clipped by 5 bases and J by 5 bases; unmatched bases: 10. The CDR3 has 16 residues. Germline V gene sequence: CDR1 SGHNT, CDR2 YENEEA. CDR3 loop: CASSRRGTGEVDTQYF. CDR3 DNA sequence: TGTGCCAGCAGCCGCCGGGGGACAGGGGAGGTAGATACGCAGTATTTT.

V is TRBV6-8 and J is TRBJ2-3; TRBD2 might be the D (6 bases). Trimming removed 2 bases at V and 0 bases at J, with 12 bases between. The CDR3 totals 16 residues. The germline V gene has CDR1 MNHGY and CDR2 SAAAGT. This CDR3 reads CASSYLLAISTDTQYF. As DNA, the CDR3 is TGTGCCAGCAGTTACCTCCTAGCGATTAGCACAGATACGCAGTATTTT.

This clone was counted between two and nine times. The rearrangement links TRBV11-3 to TRBJ2-2; 7 bases align to TRBD1. J lost 1 base, V lost 5 bases, and 4 bases had no gene match. Germline CDR1 SGHNT, CDR2 YENEEA. The CDR3 is made up of 15 amino acids. The CDR3 sequence: CASSPRTGNTGELFF. The CDR3, as DNA: TGTGCCAGCAGCCCACGGACAGGGAACACCGGGGAGCTGTTTTTT.

The chain uses TRBV19 and TRBJ1-4; D remains ambiguous. Trimming stripped 3 bases from V and 0 bases from J, with 8 bases between. The CDR3 spans 15 residues. The germline CDR1 and CDR2 sequences are LNHDA and SQIVND (reference sequence). The CDR3 DNA sequence: TGTGCCAGTAGTATTGTGGGAGCAACTAATGAAAAACTGTTTTTT. Translating it yields CASSIVGATNEKLFF. The full variable domain, completed using reference TRBV19 and TRBJ1-4, is DGGITQSPKYLFRKEGQNVTLSCEQNLNHDAMYWYRQDPGQGLRLIYYSQIVNDFQKGDIAEGYSVSREKKESFPLTVTSAQKNPTAFYLCASSIVGATNEKLFFGSGTQLSVL.

This chain joins TRBV5-1 and TRBJ2-1, with 16 bases identical to TRBD2. This CDR3 spans 17 amino acids. The trim removed 4 bases at V and 8 bases at J, leaving 9 bases unmatched. Looked up from germline, CDR1 is SGHRS and CDR2 is YFSETQ. The DNA of the CDR3 is TGCGCCAGCAGCCCAGACCCGGGACTAGCGGGAGGGCATGAGCAGTTCTTC. Translation: CASSPDPGLAGGHEQFF.

The chain is built from TRBV1 and TRBJ2-1; the DNA was not compared with TRBD1, the D call given in the table. TRBV1 is labeled a pseudogene. The CDR3 totals 17 residues. CDR3 nucleotide sequence: TGCGCCAGCAGCCAAGTGATAAGCGGGACAGGGCAGAATGAGCAGTTCTTC. It yields the protein CASSQVISGTGQNEQFF.

The chain links TRBV23-1 to TRBJ2-3, with 8 bases lining up with TRBD1. TRBV23-1 is labeled an ORF, and its function is uncertain. The CDR3 contains 15 residues. With V trimmed by 4 bases and J by 3 bases, 6 bases remained unmatched. This CDR3 reads CASSLAGGKTDTQYF. CDR3 nucleotide sequence: TGCGCCAGCAGTCTGGCAGGGGGCAAAACAGATACGCAGTATTTT.

This clone was seen a few times. J is TRBJ1-5 and V is TRBV11-3; D remains unclear. The germline CDR1 and CDR2 sequences are SGHNT and YENEEA. The CDR3 sequence is 17 residues long. V was cut by 1 base and J by 0 bases, with 13 bases left in between. Here the CDR3 DNA reads TGTGCCAGCAGCTTAGTAGGAGGGCCAAATAGCAATCAGCCCCAGCATTTT. Its protein product is CASSLVGGPNSNQPQHF. The entire variable domain, with the rest obtained from reference TRBV11-3 and TRBJ1-5, is as follows: EAGVVQSPRYKIIEKKQPVAFWCNPISGHNTLYWYLQNLGQGPELLIRYENEEAVDDSQLPKDRFSAERLKGVDSTLKIQPAELGDSAVYLCASSLVGGPNSNQPQHFGDGTRLSIL.

The chain carries TRBV12-5 and TRBJ2-1, with a tentative D call TRBD2 (6 bases). Germline CDR1 is LGHNT and CDR2 is FRNRAP. Trimming cost V 1 base and J 5 bases, with 15 bases left between them. This CDR3 comprises 16 residues. CDR3 residues: CASGLGWGDVHNEQFF. DNA for the CDR3: TGTGCTAGTGGTTTGGGATGGGGGGATGTCCACAATGAGCAGTTCTTC.

This clone was seen more than once but under ten times. This chain connects TRBV6-8 to TRBJ1-6; D not resolved. V lost 2 bases, J lost 1 base, and 6 bases lay in between. The CDR3 is 15 amino acids. Germline-derived CDR1 and CDR2 are MNHGY and SAAAGT. For the CDR3, the DNA is TGTGCCAGCAGTTACGGCGGTTCCTATAATTCACCCCTCCACTTT. It is translated as CASSYGGSYNSPLHF.